This is a list of T cell receptor beta chains from one sample in a study of blood T cell repertoires in COVID-19. The assay was immunoSEQ multiplex PCR, and TCRdb's table has in-frame clones only and misses some. The sample holds roughly 350,000 clones; 70% to 90% are singletons and the top ten take more than 3%. The material sequenced was peripheral blood. These receptors all stem from a woman aged 50 to 65 with active or convalescent COVID-19. CDR3s include the opening cysteine and the closing phenylalanine or tryptophan. A D gene is named only where the DNA matches it firmly. Clone size appears in some rows only: once, few, many, or a class for an expanded clone.

j_gene: TRBJ1-3
abundance: -
v_gene: TRBV7-2
d_gene: -
CDR3aa: CASSLNRASGNTIYF
CDR3nt: TGTGCCAGCAGCTTAAACAGGGCAAGTGGAAACACCATATATTTT

j_gene: TRBJ1-2
abundance: -
v_gene: TRBV3-1/TRBV3-2
d_gene: -
CDR3aa: CASSQDLGKEGPLTPNYGYTF
CDR3nt: TGTGCCAGCAGCCAAGATCTGGGGAAAGAGGGTCCCCTTACCCCCAACTATGGCTACACCTTC

j_gene: TRBJ2-7
abundance: -
v_gene: TRBV27
d_gene: TRBD2
CDR3aa: CASSPRTSGTDEQYF
CDR3nt: TGTGCCAGCAGTCCCCGGACTAGCGGGACCGACGAGCAGTACTTC

j_gene: TRBJ2-2
abundance: -
v_gene: TRBV11-3
d_gene: TRBD2
CDR3aa: CASSSPGGGNGELFF
CDR3nt: TGTGCCAGCAGCTCACCCGGGGGGGGTAACGGGGAGCTGTTTTTT

j_gene: TRBJ1-1
abundance: -
v_gene: TRBV30
d_gene: -
CDR3aa: CAWSASGGWGTEAFF
CDR3nt: TGTGCCTGGAGTGCATCCGGGGGGTGGGGCACTGAAGCTTTCTTT

j_gene: TRBJ1-1
abundance: -
v_gene: TRBV7-3
d_gene: TRBD1
CDR3aa: CASSQGTGGLAFF
CDR3nt: TGTGCCAGCAGCCAGGGGACAGGGGGCCTTGCTTTCTTT

j_gene: TRBJ1-4
abundance: -
v_gene: TRBV4-1
d_gene: TRBD1
CDR3aa: CASSPEGDRRINEKLFF
CDR3nt: TGCGCCAGCAGCCCAGAGGGGGACAGGAGGATAAATGAAAAACTGTTTTTT

j_gene: TRBJ2-5
abundance: -
v_gene: TRBV4-3
d_gene: -
CDR3aa: CASSHGRGGGTQETQYF
CDR3nt: TGCGCCAGCAGCCATGGCAGGGGAGGGGGGACCCAAGAGACCCAGTACTTC

j_gene: TRBJ1-6
abundance: -
v_gene: TRBV7-2
d_gene: -
CDR3aa: CASRRQAPSSYNSPLHF
CDR3nt: TGTGCCAGCAGGAGACAGGCTCCGAGCTCCTATAATTCACCCCTCCACTTT

j_gene: TRBJ1-5
abundance: once
v_gene: TRBV28
d_gene: TRBD1
CDR3aa: CASSSDRALYSNQPQHF
CDR3nt: TGTGCCAGCAGTTCAGACAGGGCACTCTATAGCAATCAGCCCCAGCATTTT

j_gene: TRBJ2-1
abundance: -
v_gene: TRBV2
d_gene: TRBD2
CDR3aa: CASSNPRRATSGRNEQFF
CDR3nt: TGTGCCAGCAGTAACCCTCGCCGGGCGACTAGCGGGAGAAATGAGCAGTTCTTC

j_gene: TRBJ1-1
abundance: -
v_gene: TRBV27
d_gene: TRBD1
CDR3aa: CASTPGAGGGNTEAFF
CDR3nt: TGTGCCAGCACCCCCGGGGCAGGGGGCGGGAACACTGAAGCTTTCTTT

j_gene: TRBJ2-7
abundance: -
v_gene: TRBV15
d_gene: -
CDR3aa: CATSRDAASYEQYF
CDR3nt: TGTGCCACCAGCAGAGATGCGGCCTCCTACGAGCAGTACTTC

j_gene: TRBJ2-5
abundance: -
v_gene: TRBV10-2
d_gene: -
CDR3aa: CASSERETQYF
CDR3nt: TGCGCCAGCAGTGAGCGGGAGACCCAGTACTTC

j_gene: TRBJ1-2
abundance: -
v_gene: TRBV6-5
d_gene: -
CDR3aa: CASSPGGAGDGYTF
CDR3nt: TGTGCCAGCAGTCCCGGTGGGGCAGGGGATGGCTACACCTTC

j_gene: TRBJ2-7
abundance: once
v_gene: TRBV7-9
d_gene: TRBD2
CDR3aa: CASSTGTSGGETYEQYF
CDR3nt: TGTGCCAGCAGCACCGGGACTAGCGGGGGGGAAACCTACGAGCAGTACTTC

j_gene: TRBJ2-5
abundance: -
v_gene: TRBV7-2
d_gene: -
CDR3aa: CASSLPQVQETQYF
CDR3nt: TGTGCCAGCAGCTTACCGCAGGTCCAAGAGACCCAGTACTTC

j_gene: TRBJ2-1
abundance: -
v_gene: TRBV10-3
d_gene: -
CDR3aa: CAITLSRGASREQFF
CDR3nt: TGTGCCATCACCCTAAGTCGGGGAGCTTCAAGAGAGCAGTTCTTC

j_gene: TRBJ1-1
abundance: -
v_gene: TRBV19
d_gene: TRBD1
CDR3aa: CASSPGTENTEAFF
CDR3nt: TGTGCCAGTAGTCCCGGGACAGAGAACACTGAAGCTTTCTTT

j_gene: TRBJ1-6
abundance: -
v_gene: TRBV30
d_gene: TRBD1
CDR3aa: CAWSGQGTGYYNSPLHF
CDR3nt: TGTGCCTGGAGTGGACAGGGAACCGGCTACTATAATTCACCCCTCCACTTT

j_gene: TRBJ2-2
abundance: -
v_gene: TRBV21-1
d_gene: -
CDR3aa: CASSNDSGSGGELFF
CDR3nt: TGTGCCAGCAGCAATGATAGCGGGTCTGGCGGGGAGCTGTTTTTT

j_gene: TRBJ2-5
abundance: -
v_gene: TRBV30
d_gene: -
CDR3aa: CAWTFRDTQETQYF
CDR3nt: TGTGCCTGGACCTTCCGGGACACCCAAGAGACCCAGTACTTC

j_gene: TRBJ1-2
abundance: -
v_gene: TRBV29-1
d_gene: TRBD1
CDR3aa: CSVGGQNLRYGYTF
CDR3nt: TGCAGCGTTGGGGGACAGAACCTAAGGTATGGCTACACCTTC

j_gene: TRBJ2-3
abundance: -
v_gene: TRBV18
d_gene: -
CDR3aa: CASSKAVPSTDTQYF
CDR3nt: TGTGCCAGCTCAAAGGCGGTCCCTAGCACAGATACGCAGTATTTT

j_gene: TRBJ2-7
abundance: -
v_gene: TRBV30
d_gene: -
CDR3aa: CAWRTTTEQYF
CDR3nt: TGTGCCTGGAGGACTACTACGGAGCAGTACTTC

j_gene: TRBJ1-2
abundance: -
v_gene: TRBV7-6
d_gene: -
CDR3aa: CASSLGVGGAYGYTF
CDR3nt: TGTGCCAGCAGCTTAGGGGTTGGAGGGGCCTATGGCTACACCTTC

j_gene: TRBJ2-7
abundance: -
v_gene: TRBV6-6
d_gene: -
CDR3aa: CASSRIKYEQYF
CDR3nt: TGTGCCAGCAGCAGAATTAAGTACGAGCAGTACTTC

j_gene: TRBJ1-5
abundance: -
v_gene: TRBV29-1
d_gene: TRBD1
CDR3aa: CSVEDVRTGKSPLAPSNQPQHF
CDR3nt: TGCAGCGTTGAAGACGTAAGGACAGGGAAAAGTCCCCTAGCCCCTAGCAATCAGCCCCAGCATTTT

j_gene: TRBJ2-1
abundance: -
v_gene: TRBV5-6
d_gene: TRBD2
CDR3aa: CASSRLSGSSDNEQFF
CDR3nt: TGTGCCAGCAGTCGTCTTAGCGGGAGTTCCGACAATGAGCAGTTCTTC

j_gene: TRBJ2-2
abundance: -
v_gene: TRBV19
d_gene: TRBD2
CDR3aa: CASRGGGTGELFF
CDR3nt: TGTGCCAGTCGGGGGGGCGGCACCGGGGAGCTGTTTTTT

j_gene: TRBJ1-1
abundance: -
v_gene: TRBV5-6
d_gene: TRBD1
CDR3aa: CASSTDREVPNTEAFF
CDR3nt: TGTGCCAGCAGCACCGACAGGGAAGTCCCCAACACTGAAGCTTTCTTT

j_gene: TRBJ1-1
abundance: once
v_gene: TRBV27
d_gene: -
CDR3aa: CASSPQMNTEAFF
CDR3nt: TGTGCCAGCAGTCCACAAATGAACACTGAAGCTTTCTTT

j_gene: TRBJ2-3
abundance: -
v_gene: TRBV4-1
d_gene: TRBD1
CDR3aa: CASSRRTGATSTDTQYF
CDR3nt: TGCGCCAGCAGCCGCCGAACAGGGGCCACCAGCACAGATACGCAGTATTTT

j_gene: TRBJ2-7
abundance: -
v_gene: TRBV28
d_gene: TRBD2
CDR3aa: CASRWTRPNSYEQYF
CDR3nt: TGTGCCAGCAGGTGGACTAGACCAAACTCCTACGAGCAGTACTTC

j_gene: TRBJ2-1
abundance: -
v_gene: TRBV7-6
d_gene: -
CDR3aa: CASSLGQSNEQFF
CDR3nt: TGTGCCAGCAGCCTGGGGCAATCCAATGAGCAGTTCTTC

j_gene: TRBJ1-6
abundance: -
v_gene: TRBV30
d_gene: -
CDR3aa: CAWMQGWGDNSPLHF
CDR3nt: TGTGCCTGGATGCAGGGATGGGGCGATAATTCACCCCTCCACTTT

j_gene: TRBJ1-4
abundance: once
v_gene: TRBV7-9
d_gene: -
CDR3aa: CASSPTTGLGEKLFF
CDR3nt: TGTGCCAGCAGCCCGACTACAGGGTTAGGTGAAAAACTGTTTTTT

j_gene: TRBJ1-1
abundance: few
v_gene: TRBV4-1
d_gene: -
CDR3aa: CASSPPMETKAFF
CDR3nt: TGCGCCAGCAGCCCACCAATGGAGACTAAAGCTTTCTTT

j_gene: TRBJ2-1
abundance: once
v_gene: TRBV11-1
d_gene: TRBD2
CDR3aa: CASSFAGGSYNEQFF
CDR3nt: TGTGCCAGCAGCTTTGCGGGGGGCAGTTACAATGAGCAGTTCTTC

j_gene: TRBJ2-7
abundance: -
v_gene: TRBV6-6
d_gene: TRBD1
CDR3aa: CASSYGTGAYEQYF
CDR3nt: TGTGCCAGCAGTTACGGGACAGGGGCGTACGAGCAGTACTTC

j_gene: TRBJ1-2
abundance: -
v_gene: TRBV7-2
d_gene: -
CDR3aa: CASSPDRLNYGYTF
CDR3nt: TGTGCCAGCAGCCCAGACAGGCTCAACTATGGCTACACCTTC

j_gene: TRBJ1-1
abundance: -
v_gene: TRBV30
d_gene: TRBD1
CDR3aa: CAWTGDRGAEAFF
CDR3nt: TGTGCCTGGACTGGTGACAGGGGGGCTGAAGCTTTCTTT

j_gene: TRBJ2-6
abundance: -
v_gene: TRBV28
d_gene: -
CDR3aa: CASSFGGSGANVLTF
CDR3nt: TGTGCCAGCAGTTTCGGAGGCTCTGGGGCCAACGTCCTGACTTTC

j_gene: TRBJ2-6
abundance: -
v_gene: TRBV27
d_gene: -
CDR3aa: CASSLRGLGAGANVLTF
CDR3nt: TGTGCCAGCAGTTTACGGGGACTTGGGGCCGGGGCCAACGTCCTGACTTTC

j_gene: TRBJ2-7
abundance: -
v_gene: TRBV28
d_gene: -
CDR3aa: CASSEQGEHEQYF
CDR3nt: TGTGCCAGCAGTGAACAAGGAGAACACGAGCAGTACTTC

j_gene: TRBJ2-3
abundance: -
v_gene: TRBV3-1/TRBV3-2
d_gene: TRBD2
CDR3aa: CASSRRGEDTQYF
CDR3nt: TGTGCCAGCAGCCGGCGGGGGGAGGATACGCAGTATTTT

j_gene: TRBJ1-2
abundance: -
v_gene: TRBV9
d_gene: TRBD1
CDR3aa: CASSGEHGQGKGDYGYTF
CDR3nt: TGTGCCAGCAGCGGAGAACATGGACAGGGCAAGGGGGACTATGGCTACACCTTC

j_gene: TRBJ1-1
abundance: -
v_gene: TRBV30
d_gene: -
CDR3aa: CAWSVGLWAEAFF
CDR3nt: TGTGCCTGGAGTGTGGGGCTCTGGGCTGAAGCTTTCTTT

j_gene: TRBJ1-2
abundance: -
v_gene: TRBV29-1
d_gene: -
CDR3aa: CSVEGFEEGYTF
CDR3nt: TGCAGCGTTGAAGGGTTCGAGGAAGGCTACACCTTC

j_gene: TRBJ2-3
abundance: -
v_gene: TRBV3-1/TRBV3-2
d_gene: TRBD2
CDR3aa: CASSLTRGGPSPDTQYF
CDR3nt: TGTGCCAGCAGCCTAACCCGGGGGGGGCCCTCCCCAGATACGCAGTATTTT

j_gene: TRBJ1-3
abundance: -
v_gene: TRBV5-1
d_gene: TRBD1
CDR3aa: CASSSSQGFGNTIYF
CDR3nt: TGCGCCAGCAGCTCGTCACAGGGGTTTGGAAACACCATATATTTT

j_gene: TRBJ2-1
abundance: -
v_gene: TRBV4-3
d_gene: TRBD2
CDR3aa: CASSQDSASGRPEKNEQFF
CDR3nt: TGCGCCAGCAGCCAAGATTCCGCCAGCGGGAGGCCGGAGAAGAATGAGCAGTTCTTC

j_gene: TRBJ1-6
abundance: -
v_gene: TRBV4-2
d_gene: -
CDR3aa: CASSQDLARWDSPLHF
CDR3nt: TGTGCCAGCAGCCAAGATCTGGCCAGGTGGGATTCACCCCTCCACTTT

j_gene: TRBJ2-7
abundance: -
v_gene: TRBV29-1
d_gene: -
CDR3aa: CSVAFSYEQYF
CDR3nt: TGCAGCGTTGCCTTCTCCTACGAGCAGTACTTC

j_gene: TRBJ1-1
abundance: -
v_gene: TRBV6-5
d_gene: TRBD1
CDR3aa: CATGTGGNTEAFF
CDR3nt: TGTGCCACCGGAACAGGGGGAAACACTGAAGCTTTCTTT

j_gene: TRBJ1-1
abundance: few
v_gene: TRBV2
d_gene: TRBD1
CDR3aa: CASRGQPNTEAFF
CDR3nt: TGTGCCAGCAGGGGACAGCCGAACACTGAAGCTTTCTTT

j_gene: TRBJ1-1
abundance: -
v_gene: TRBV14
d_gene: -
CDR3aa: CASSPRRGSGRNTEAFF
CDR3nt: TGTGCCAGCAGCCCCAGAAGGGGGTCAGGGAGGAACACTGAAGCTTTCTTT

j_gene: TRBJ2-3
abundance: -
v_gene: TRBV15
d_gene: TRBD2
CDR3aa: CATSRGLAVSSDTQYF
CDR3nt: TGTGCCACCAGCCGAGGACTAGCGGTTAGCTCAGATACGCAGTATTTT

j_gene: TRBJ1-3
abundance: -
v_gene: TRBV4-2
d_gene: -
CDR3aa: CASSQGVGDISSGNTIYF
CDR3nt: TGTGCCAGCAGCCAAGGCGTGGGAGACATAAGCTCTGGAAACACCATATATTTT

j_gene: TRBJ2-7
abundance: -
v_gene: TRBV7-9
d_gene: -
CDR3aa: CASSHLRSSGYEQYF
CDR3nt: TGTGCCAGCAGCCACTTACGCTCCTCAGGGTACGAGCAGTACTTC